This T cell receptor beta chain was captured in a study of shared clonotypes between healthy human individuals. CDR1 and CDR2 from the germline V gene are GTSNPN and SVGIG (reference sequence). This CDR3 has 13 amino acids. With 2 bases removed from V and 6 bases from J, the gap between germline ends came to 14 bases. General study results and limits: Blood was the sole source, and tissue repertoires probably differ. Represented diversity (both genetic and exposure-history) was limited by the small number of donors.

Here immunoSEQ multiplex PCR was the method, and the copy in TCRdb shows in-frame clones only, minus some. Among roughly 2.2 million clones, roughly 93% were seen once, and the ten largest hold 0.35% to 0.45%. With respect to this clone: Its target is unknown.

The receptor was derived from a young man in good health. Some clones in this sample may be carry-over from other donors' samples. The chain employs TRBV30 and TRBJ2-7; D ambiguous. Sequencing used naive CD4+ T cells from PBMCs. Stated subset: CD45RA+ positively selected. The CDR3 DNA sequence: TGTGCCTGGAGTAGGGTTAATTCGGCCGAGCAGTACTTC. It translates to CAWSRVNSAEQYF. Full variable domain (outside the CDR3, taken from reference TRBV30 and TRBJ2-7): SQTIHQWPATLVQPVGSPLSLECTVEGTSNPNLYWYRQAAGRGLQLLFYSVGIGQISSEVPQNLSASRPQDRQFILSSKKLLLSDSGFYLCAWSRVNSAEQYFGPGTRLTVT.